This T cell receptor (beta chain) is drawn from a study of blood T cell repertoires in COVID-19. Study context: Sites across the United States, Italy and Spain contributed samples from acute and convalescent COVID-19. The analysed material was cDNA or gDNA that came from T cells, B-cell-depleted T cells, or PBMCs.

J lost 6 bases, V lost 1 base, and 4 bases had no gene match. The CDR3 spans 15 residues. Germline CDR1 is SGDLS and CDR2 is YYNGEE. The repertoire was sequenced with immunoSEQ multiplex PCR; TCRdb's copy has only in-frame clones and lacks some. The sample comprises 99,000 or so clones, approximately 80% of which are singletons, and about 5% rests with the top ten. This TCR was recovered from a man in his fifties or sixties with acute or convalescent COVID-19. Sequencing was done on a sample of peripheral blood. The chain recombines TRBV9 with TRBJ2-1; 10 bases line up with TRBD2. The CDR3 sequence: CASSVWASGGNEQFF. As DNA, the CDR3 is TGTGCCAGCAGCGTATGGGCTAGCGGGGGCAATGAGCAGTTCTTC.